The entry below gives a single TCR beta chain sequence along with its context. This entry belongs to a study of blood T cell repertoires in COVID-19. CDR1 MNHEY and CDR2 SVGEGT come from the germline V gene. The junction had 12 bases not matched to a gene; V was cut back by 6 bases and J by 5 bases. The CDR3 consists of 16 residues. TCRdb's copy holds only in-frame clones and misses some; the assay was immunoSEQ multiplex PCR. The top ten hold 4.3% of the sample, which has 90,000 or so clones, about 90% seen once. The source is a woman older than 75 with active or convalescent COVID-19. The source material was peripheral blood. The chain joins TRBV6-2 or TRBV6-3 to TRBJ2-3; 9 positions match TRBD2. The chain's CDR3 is CASSRGIAGVGDTQYF. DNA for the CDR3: TGTGCCAGCAGCCGAGGGATAGCGGGAGTGGGAGATACGCAGTATTTT.